This T cell receptor (beta chain) emerged from a study of circulating and synovial CD4+ cells in juvenile arthritis. Only in-frame clones appear in the TCRdb table, and some are missing; sequencing was by immunoSEQ multiplex PCR. The sample comprises about 16,000 clones, about 90% of which are singletons, and approximately 0.71% rests with the top ten. The CDR3 loop spans 17 amino acids. Germline-derived CDR1 and CDR2 are LNHDA and SQIVND (reference sequence). The V and J ends lost 5 bases and 3 bases respectively, with 22 bases between them. The rearrangement links TRBV19 to TRBJ1-2; possibly TRBD1 for D (5 bases). The sample taken for sequencing was CD4+ T cells from blood. The clonotype was recovered from a human donor with juvenile idiopathic arthritis. This CDR3 reads CASSLVGTGGEHYGYTF. In DNA form, the CDR3 reads TGTGCCAGTAGTTTGGTCGGCACGGGAGGGGAGCACTATGGCTACACCTTC.